What follows are 12 T cell receptor beta chains derived from one specimen sequenced in a study of cytomegalovirus exposure and HLA in healthy donors. PCR was performed using 60 Vbeta and 13 Jbeta primers. Clones were read by immunoSEQ multiplex PCR, and TCRdb kept only the in-frame ones, dropping some. The sample lists over 150,000 clones, 70% to 85% occurring once. The material sequenced was PBMCs. The receptors stem from a man in his forties in good health and CMV-seronegative.

V is TRBV5-4 and J is TRBJ1-5; the D is unclear. Trimming took off 2 bases at V and 7 bases at J, with 10 bases between the two ends. Germline CDR1 and CDR2: SGHNT and YYREEE (reference sequence). CDR3 length equals 13 residues. CDR3 sequence: CASSFGPLQPQHF. DNA of the CDR3: TGTGCCAGCAGCTTCGGTCCTCTCCAGCCCCAGCATTTT.

The rearrangement uses TRBV2 and TRBJ1-1; D is ambiguous. V was shortened by 0 bases and J by 5 bases, with 13 bases between the two germline ends. Germline assignment: CDR1 SNHLY and CDR2 FYNNEI. The CDR3 totals 15 residues. The CDR3 bases are TGTGCCAGCAGTGAAGCTACTGGGAGGGAGACTGAAGCTTTCTTT. The encoded protein is CASSEATGRETEAFF.

In this sample, this clone turned up a few times. The rearrangement joins TRBV28 to TRBJ2-7, with 9 bases matching TRBD1. The germline CDR1 and CDR2 sequences are MDHEN and SYDVKM. J lost 4 bases, V lost 7 bases, and 8 bases had no gene match. This CDR3 has 14 residues. The CDR3 DNA reads TGTGCCAGCACCTTGACAGGGGGTCGGTACGAGCAGTACTTC. Amino acids: CASTLTGGRYEQYF.

This clone was found once. This chain joins TRBV19 and TRBJ2-5, with 7 nucleotides matching TRBD2. Germline V CDR1 and CDR2: LNHDA, SQIVND (reference sequence). CDR3 length: 12 residues. The trim removed 8 bases at V and 1 base at J, leaving 1 base unmatched. This chain's CDR3 is CASGLVQETQYF. The DNA of the CDR3 is TGTGCCAGTGGACTAGTCCAAGAGACCCAGTACTTC.

V gene TRBV9 combines with J gene TRBJ1-2; D unclear. V dropped 2 bases and J dropped 7 bases, with 21 bases sitting between them. The CDR3 consists of 16 residues. Per germline, CDR1 SGDLS and CDR2 YYNGEE. CDR3 sequence: CASSVHSSPTFGGYTF. DNA for the CDR3: TGTGCCAGCAGCGTTCACAGTTCCCCAACTTTCGGTGGCTACACCTTC.

This clone was counted between two and nine times. V usage is TRBV10-1 and J usage is TRBJ2-3; 9 positions match TRBD2. The CDR3 length is 16 residues. Trimming took 3 bases from V and 2 from J; bases not matched to a gene: 6. Germline assignment: CDR1 WNHNN and CDR2 SYGVQD (reference sequence). CDR3 sequence: CASSDIAGEFTDTQYF. CDR3 nucleotides: TGCGCCAGCAGTGATATAGCGGGGGAGTTCACAGATACGCAGTATTTT.

The gene calls are TRBV28 and TRBJ1-3; tentative D call: TRBD1 (5 bases). With 4 bases removed from V and 7 bases from J, the gap between germline ends came to 11 bases. This CDR3 has 13 residues. Germline V CDR1 and CDR2: MDHEN, SYDVKM. The CDR3 spells CASSSGYRNTIYF. DNA for the CDR3: TGTGCCAGCAGTTCAGGATACAGGAACACCATATATTTT.

The chain joins TRBV10-3 to TRBJ2-3; TRBD2 aligns across 12 bases. Germline V lookup: CDR1 ENHRY, CDR2 SYGVKD. V shed 5 bases, J shed 1 base, and the junction held 4 bases outside the gene matches. The CDR3 is 16 residues long. The CDR3 protein is CAISTSGGRGTDTQYF. CDR3 DNA sequence: TGTGCCATCAGTACTAGCGGGGGGCGGGGCACAGATACGCAGTATTTT.

This sequence joins TRBV7-9 and TRBJ1-1, with 7 nucleotides matching TRBD1. Trimming removed 2 bases from V and 5 bases from J; junction bases left unmatched: 8. Germline V lookup: CDR1 SEHNR, CDR2 FQNEAQ (reference sequence). The CDR3 has 15 amino acids. CDR3 coding DNA: TGTGCCAGCAGCTTACCCATACAGGGGCGGACTGAAGCTTTCTTT. Its protein product is CASSLPIQGRTEAFF. Full variable domain (outside the CDR3, taken from reference TRBV7-9 and TRBJ1-1): DTGVSQNPRHKITKRGQNVTFRCDPISEHNRLYWYRQTLGQGPEFLTYFQNEAQLEKSRLLSDRFSAERPKGSFSTLEIQRTEQGDSAMYLCASSLPIQGRTEAFFGQGTRLTVV.

This clone was observed once. The chain combines TRBV7-3 with TRBJ2-7; D perhaps matches TRBD1 (5 bases). The V end lost 5 bases, the J end lost 2 bases, and 16 bases lay between the germline ends. CDR3 length equals 15 residues. Germline loops: CDR1 SGHTA, CDR2 FQGTGA. Written as DNA, the CDR3 is TGTGCCAGCAGCCCGACCAGGGCCGCTCCCTACGAGCAGTACTTC. This encodes CASSPTRAAPYEQYF.

V usage is TRBV4-2 and J usage is TRBJ2-5, with D possibly being TRBD2 (6 bases). The closer fit of TRBJ2-7 to the DNA end suggests the J call may be wrong. CDR3 length: 16 residues. Germline V gene lookup returns CDR1 LGHNA and CDR2 YNFKEQ. The CDR3 sequence is CASSQDRGSLAYEQYF. CDR3 coding DNA: TGTGCCAGCAGCCAAGATCGGGGGTCCCTCGCCTACGAGCAGTACTTC.

This chain connects TRBV28 to TRBJ1-3; D is perhaps TRBD1 (5 bases). Trimming took 7 bases from V and 2 from J, leaving 12 bases between them. The CDR3 is made up of 14 amino acids. The germline gives CDR1 MDHEN, CDR2 SYDVKM. CDR3 in DNA: TGTGCCAGCATTTTGTCAGGGACTGGAAACACCATATATTTT. As protein: CASILSGTGNTIYF.